The 25 T cell receptor beta chains given below trace back to one sample, sequenced in a study of cytomegalovirus exposure and HLA in healthy donors. Primers: 60 Vbeta forward and 13 Jbeta reverse. Sequencing used immunoSEQ multiplex PCR; TCRdb keeps in-frame clones, though not all of them. The sample consists of about 150,000 clones, roughly 80% of them appearing once. The source material was PBMCs. The receptors shown here come from a male donor in good health and CMV-seropositive.

CDR3 loop: CASSPPGSETYEQYF. In nucleotides, the CDR3 is TGTGCCAGCAGTCCCCCGGGTTCTGAAACCTACGAGCAGTACTTC. This sequence joins TRBV28 and TRBJ2-7, with D unclear. Trimming pared 5 bases from V and 2 bases from J, leaving 16 bases between. This CDR3 is built from 15 residues. Germline V CDR1 and CDR2: MDHEN, SYDVKM.

The rearrangement links TRBV9 to TRBJ1-6, with TRBD1 matching 11 bases. Germline assignment: CDR1 SGDLS and CDR2 YYNGEE. Trimming at V came to 3 bases and at J to 2 bases, leaving 4 bases not matched to a gene. CDR3 length: 17 amino acids. The CDR3 reads CASSAPGQGAYNSPLHF. CDR3 sequence (DNA): TGTGCCAGCAGCGCCCCGGGACAGGGGGCCTATAATTCACCCCTCCACTTT. Complete variable domain (other parts from reference TRBV9 and TRBJ1-6): DSGVTQTPKHLITATGQRVTLRCSPRSGDLSVYWYQQSLDQGLQFLIQYYNGEERAKGNILERFSAQQFPDLHSELNLSSLELGDSALYFCASSAPGQGAYNSPLHFGNGTRLTVT.

V gene TRBV7-9 combines with J gene TRBJ1-5; the D gene is possibly TRBD1 (5 bases). Trimming left V 4 bases short and J 3 bases short, with 10 bases between. Looked up from germline, CDR1 is SEHNR and CDR2 is FQNEAQ (reference sequence). This CDR3 has 14 amino acids. The CDR3 spells CASSWAGVNQPQHF. The CDR3, as DNA: TGTGCCAGCAGCTGGGCGGGGGTCAATCAGCCCCAGCATTTT.

V usage is TRBV7-2 and J usage is TRBJ1-1; D perhaps matches TRBD1 (6 bases). The CDR3 extends over 14 amino acids. Germline assignment: CDR1 SGHTA and CDR2 FQGNSA. The V end lost 5 bases, the J end lost 6 bases, and 16 bases lay between the germline ends. CDR3 amino acids: CASSMDRDRSEAFF. The CDR3 DNA sequence: TGTGCCAGCAGCATGGATCGAGACAGGTCTGAAGCTTTCTTT.

This rearrangement joins TRBV4-1 to TRBJ1-4; D remains ambiguous. This CDR3 contains 15 residues. The ends were cut back, 1 base at V and 5 bases at J, with 11 bases in the middle. Germline CDR1 MGHRA, CDR2 YSYEKL. The CDR3 coding sequence is TGCGCCAGCAGCCAAGGACAAGGCTCAAATGAAAAACTGTTTTTT. Amino acids: CASSQGQGSNEKLFF.

The V and J genes are TRBV10-3 and TRBJ1-1; the D gene is possibly TRBD1 (5 bases). Germline V lookup: CDR1 ENHRY, CDR2 SYGVKD. This CDR3 comprises 14 residues. Trimming shortened V by 3 bases and J by 2 bases, and 10 bases separated the two germline ends. The CDR3 reads CAISDGQGNTEAFF. The DNA for the CDR3 is TGTGCCATCAGTGATGGGCAGGGAAACACTGAAGCTTTCTTT.

The chain uses TRBV13 and TRBJ1-1; no clear D. Looked up from germline, CDR1 is PRHDT and CDR2 is FYEKMQ (reference sequence). V lost 7 bases and J 6 bases, leaving 12 bases between the germline ends. CDR3 length equals 12 residues. The DNA of the CDR3 is TGTGCCAGCAACTCTGGGCTCCCTGAAGCTTTCTTT. Amino acid sequence: CASNSGLPEAFF.

This chain links TRBV19 with TRBJ2-3, with D perhaps matching TRBD2 (6 bases). CDR3 size: 11 residues. Deletions cut 7 bases from V and 4 bases from J, with 6 bases between. From germline, CDR1 is LNHDA and CDR2 SQIVND (reference sequence). The CDR3 reads CASTGADTQYF. The CDR3 nucleotides are TGTGCCAGTACGGGGGCAGATACGCAGTATTTT. Using reference TRBV19 and TRBJ2-3 for the parts outside the CDR3, the full variable domain is DGGITQSPKYLFRKEGQNVTLSCEQNLNHDAMYWYRQDPGQGLRLIYYSQIVNDFQKGDIAEGYSVSREKKESFPLTVTSAQKNPTAFYLCASTGADTQYFGPGTRLTVL.

This chain connects TRBV2 to TRBJ2-3; D may be TRBD1 (6 bases). The CDR3 is 14 amino acids. Germline V lookup: CDR1 SNHLY, CDR2 FYNNEI. V dropped 2 bases and J dropped 4 bases, with 10 bases sitting between them. The CDR3 DNA reads TGTGCCAGCAGTGAAAACAGGGTCCCAGATACGCAGTATTTT. Protein sequence: CASSENRVPDTQYF.

The chain employs TRBV19 and TRBJ2-3; D unclear. Between the trimmed V and J ends, which lost 4 bases and 5 bases, there was a span of 7 bases. This CDR3 is built from 12 residues. In germline, CDR1 is LNHDA, CDR2 SQIVND (reference sequence). The CDR3 is CASSTPVDTQYF. In nucleotides, the CDR3 is TGTGCCAGTAGTACGCCAGTAGATACGCAGTATTTT.

A word on this clone: The junction shows a germline mismatch at one end, possibly a read error. The genes are TRBV5-6 and TRBJ1-1; TRBD1 aligns across 7 bases. The CDR3 sequence is 19 residues long. CDR1 SGHDT and CDR2 YYEEEE come from the germline V gene. The CDR3 loop reads CTSSLLLALDRTFNTEAFF. CDR3 nucleotides: TGTACCAGCAGCTTACTACTAGCCTTGGACAGGACTTTTAACACTGAAGCTTTCTTT. The complete variable domain, with remaining parts taken from reference TRBV5-6 and TRBJ1-1, reads DAGVTQSPTHLIKTRGQQVTLRCSPKSGHDTVSWYQQALGQGPQFIFQYYEEEERQRGNFPDRFSGHQFPNYSSELNVNALLLGDSALYLCTSSLLLALDRTFNTEAFFGQGTRLTVV.

The V and J genes are TRBV4-1 and TRBJ2-3; 10 bases line up with TRBD1. CDR1 is MGHRA and CDR2 is YSYEKL in the germline V gene. The trim removed 4 bases at V and 5 bases at J, leaving 15 bases unmatched. This CDR3 contains 18 residues. As DNA, the CDR3 is TGCGCCAGCAGCCCAACTTCGAGGACAGGGGGTTTCGGAGATACGCAGTATTTT. It is translated as CASSPTSRTGGFGDTQYF.

The chain joins TRBV28 to TRBJ2-5, with 7 bases matching TRBD1. TRBJ2-7 matches the DNA end more closely, so the J call is doubtful. This CDR3 comprises 19 residues. Germline values: CDR1 MDHEN, CDR2 SYDVKM. The CDR3 DNA reads TGTGCCAGCAGTTACTCAAGTCAGACTTGGACAGGAAGATCCTACGAGCAGTACTTC. It yields the protein CASSYSSQTWTGRSYEQYF.

The chain uses TRBV6-1 and TRBJ2-7; possible D gene TRBD1, 6 bases. V shed 2 bases and J shed 7 bases, with 9 bases lying between them. This CDR3 has 12 residues. Germline V CDR1 and CDR2: MNHNS, SASEGT. The CDR3 coding sequence is TGTGCCAGCAGTGAAATTAGGGGGGAGCAGTACTTC. Its protein is CASSEIRGEQYF.

The gene calls are TRBV27 and TRBJ2-7, with D possibly matching TRBD1 (6 bases). The V end lost 0 bases, the J end lost 4 bases, and 16 bases lay between the germline ends. The CDR3 contains 16 residues. Germline assignment: CDR1 MNHEY and CDR2 SMNVEV (reference sequence). CDR3 nucleotides: TGTGCCAGCAGTTTATCGGGGTGGGGGACAAGGTACGAGCAGTACTTC. It translates to CASSLSGWGTRYEQYF.

The V gene is TRBV7-9, the J gene TRBJ2-3; D gene unclear. Trimming shortened V by 5 bases and J by 8 bases, and 17 bases separated the two germline ends. The CDR3 is made up of 14 amino acids. Germline assignment: CDR1 SEHNR and CDR2 FQNEAQ (reference sequence). Here the CDR3 DNA reads TGTGCCAGCAGCCCCTGGGTGGGCCCCTCTACGCAGTATTTT. Translated: CASSPWVGPSTQYF.

The J gene is TRBJ2-2, the V gene TRBV4-3; TRBD2 matches at 12 bases. The CDR3 contains 17 residues. Germline CDR1 reads LGHNA; CDR2 reads YSLEER. V dropped 1 base and J dropped 3; count of bases not matched to a gene: 3. This CDR3 is CASSQGGTSGYTGELFF. The DNA for the CDR3 is TGCGCCAGCAGCCAAGGGGGGACTAGCGGGTACACCGGGGAGCTGTTTTTT.

This clone turned up a few times. The rearrangement uses TRBV11-2 and TRBJ1-2; D unclear. The ends were cut back, 2 bases at V and 4 bases at J, with 11 bases in the middle. The CDR3 consists of 14 residues. The germline V gene has CDR1 SGHAT and CDR2 FQNNGV. For the CDR3, the DNA is TGTGCCAGCAGCTTACAAGAGGTCCTCTATGGCTACACCTTC. Protein product: CASSLQEVLYGYTF. The full variable domain, with the rest looked up from reference TRBV11-2 and TRBJ1-2, is EAGVAQSPRYKIIEKRQSVAFWCNPISGHATLYWYQQILGQGPKLLIQFQNNGVVDDSQLPKDRFSAERLKGVDSTLKIQPAKLEDSAVYLCASSLQEVLYGYTFGSGTRLTVV.

V gene TRBV7-3 combines with J gene TRBJ2-7; D ambiguous. Germline assignment: CDR1 SGHTA and CDR2 FQGTGA. The length of the CDR3 is 13 residues. Trimming left V 5 bases short and J 3 bases short, with 11 bases between. The CDR3 loop is CASSPQRSYEQYF. CDR3 bases: TGTGCCAGCAGCCCCCAACGTAGCTACGAGCAGTACTTC.

J is TRBJ2-7 and V is TRBV7-6; maybe TRBD1 (5 bases). V was clipped by 2 bases and J by 5 bases, with 10 bases between them. The germline gives CDR1 SGHVS, CDR2 FNYEAQ. This CDR3 region has 13 residues. The CDR3 is CASSLKPRDEQYF. CDR3 DNA sequence: TGTGCCAGCAGCTTAAAGCCCAGGGACGAGCAGTACTTC.

The chain employs TRBV30 and TRBJ2-1; a weak D match, TRBD1 (7 bases). Trimming shortened V by 4 bases and J by 4 bases, and 11 bases separated the two germline ends. Per the germline V gene, CDR1 is GTSNPN and CDR2 is SVGIG (reference sequence). The CDR3 totals 13 residues. CDR3 region: CAWTGDSYNEQFF. The CDR3 DNA follows: TGTGCCTGGACGGGGGACAGTTACAATGAGCAGTTCTTC.

CDR3 residues: CASSLGGLAGASTGELFF. DNA for the CDR3: TGTGCCAGCAGCTTAGGAGGACTAGCGGGAGCCTCCACCGGGGAGCTGTTTTTT. The rearrangement links TRBV7-2 to TRBJ2-2; TRBD2 aligns across 13 bases. J gave up 4 bases and V 1 base, and 6 bases lay outside the gene matches. Germline values: CDR1 SGHTA, CDR2 FQGNSA. The CDR3 length is 18 residues. Drawing the rest from reference TRBV7-2 and TRBJ2-2, the complete variable domain is GAGVSQSPSNKVTEKGKDVELRCDPISGHTALYWYRQSLGQGLEFLIYFQGNSAPDKSGLPSDRFSAERTGGSVSTLTIQRTQQEDSAVYLCASSLGGLAGASTGELFFGEGSRLTVL.

The J gene is TRBJ2-1, the V gene TRBV4-2, with 10 bases identical to TRBD2. Germline V gene sequence: CDR1 LGHNA, CDR2 YNFKEQ. After removal of 5 bases from V and 0 bases from J, the junction contained 13 bases not matched to a gene. CDR3 size: 19 residues. CDR3 bases: TGTGCCAGCAGCTCCCCCGGGACTAGCGCCACTGGCTCCTACAATGAGCAGTTCTTC. Translation: CASSSPGTSATGSYNEQFF.

The chain recombines TRBV7-8 with TRBJ2-7, with TRBD1 matching over 8 bases. Germline lookup yields CDR1 SGHVS and CDR2 FQNEAQ. After removal of 9 bases from V and 6 bases from J, the junction contained 10 bases not matched to a gene. The CDR3 runs to 13 residues. The CDR3 here is CASILGQGGEQYF. Here the CDR3 DNA reads TGTGCCAGTATCCTAGGACAGGGCGGCGAGCAGTACTTC.

J is TRBJ1-4 and V is TRBV18; the D gene is possibly TRBD1 (5 bases). CDR3 length equals 15 residues. V lost 3 bases and J 3 bases, leaving 11 bases between the germline ends. Germline V gives CDR1 KGHSH, CDR2 LQKENI. In nucleotides, the CDR3 is TGTGCCAGCTCACCGACCACAGGAGCTAATGAAAAACTGTTTTTT. This codes for CASSPTTGANEKLFF.